This T cell receptor (beta chain) came from a study of CD8 T cells in Susac syndrome. Study-wide points: That the number of individuals in its TCR sequencing and HLA analysis was relatively small was acknowledged by the study.

On this clonotype: What it binds is not known.

Random hexamers were used to reverse transcribe the RNA input (about 0.5 to 1 ug). TCRdb used MiXCR to reprocess the immunoSEQ multiplex PCR reads, holding one entry per CDR3 protein. This table holds 160,000 or so distinct CDR3 sequences, around 94% found once. CDR1 and CDR2 (germline): DFQATT, SNEGSKA (reference sequence). The junction had 5 bases not matched to a gene; V was cut back by 0 bases and J by 8 bases. The CDR3 length is 15 residues. Negative isolation was used for CD8+ and CD4+ T cells, and FACS enrichment was applied to TEMRA cells. The chain employs TRBV20-1 and TRBJ1-6; TRBD1 matches 9 bases. This receptor was identified in a human donor with Susac syndrome. Sequencing used CD4+ T cells from PBMCs. In nucleotides, the CDR3 is TGCAGTGCTAGAGATCGGCGGACAGGGGATTCACCCCTCCACTTT. This sequence encodes CSARDRRTGDSPLHF.